The T cell receptor (beta chain) described here comes from a study of post-analysis software for immune sequencing data. Whole-study results and caveats: Patients had higher frequencies than controls of five TRBV segments, including TRBV5-6, TRBV5-1 and TRBV20-1.

In its sample, this clonotype was seen a few times. Its specificity is not known. V lost 7 bases and J lost 3; bases outside the gene matches: 8. Germline values: CDR1 LNHDA, CDR2 SQIVND (reference sequence). The CDR3 runs 15 residues. Tagging with unique molecular identifiers was a feature of the TCR beta cDNA libraries. TCRdb analysed the PCR reads with MiXCR anew, one entry per CDR3 protein. Of about 260,000 distinct CDR3 sequences in the sample, 36% are singletons; the top ten hold under 5.5%. The origin of this receptor is a girl aged 5-17 years with multiple sclerosis. The rearrangement joins TRBV19 to TRBJ1-5; TRBD1 agrees at 8 bases. The sequencing sample was made of blood. As DNA, the CDR3 is TGTGCCAGTACCCGGGCGGGACAGGCCAATCAGCCCCAGCATTTT. Protein sequence: CASTRAGQANQPQHF.